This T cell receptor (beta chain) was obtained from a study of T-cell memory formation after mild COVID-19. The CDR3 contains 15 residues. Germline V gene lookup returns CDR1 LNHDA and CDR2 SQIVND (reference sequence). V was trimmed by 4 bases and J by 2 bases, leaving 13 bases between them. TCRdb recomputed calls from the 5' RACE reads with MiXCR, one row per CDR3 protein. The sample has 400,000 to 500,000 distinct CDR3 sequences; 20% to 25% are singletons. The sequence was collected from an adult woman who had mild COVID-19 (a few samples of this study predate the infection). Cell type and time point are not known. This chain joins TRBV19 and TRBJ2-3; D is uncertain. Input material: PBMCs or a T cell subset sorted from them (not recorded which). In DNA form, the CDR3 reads TGTGCCAGTAGTACCTACCTTGGATCCACAGATACGCAGTATTTT. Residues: CASSTYLGSTDTQYF.